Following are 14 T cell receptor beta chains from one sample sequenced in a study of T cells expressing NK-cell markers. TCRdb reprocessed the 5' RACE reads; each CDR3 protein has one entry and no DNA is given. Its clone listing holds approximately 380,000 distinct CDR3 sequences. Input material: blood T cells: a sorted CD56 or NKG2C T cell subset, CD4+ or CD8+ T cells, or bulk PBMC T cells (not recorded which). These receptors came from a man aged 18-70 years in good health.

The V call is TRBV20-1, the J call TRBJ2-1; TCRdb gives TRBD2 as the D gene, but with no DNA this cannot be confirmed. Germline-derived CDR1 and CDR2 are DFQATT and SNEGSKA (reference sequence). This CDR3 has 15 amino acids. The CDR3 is CSATGGASDYNEQFF.

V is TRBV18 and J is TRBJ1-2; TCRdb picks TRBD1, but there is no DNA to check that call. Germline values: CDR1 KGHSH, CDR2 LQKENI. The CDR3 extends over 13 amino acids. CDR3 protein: CASSEVRQGGYTF.

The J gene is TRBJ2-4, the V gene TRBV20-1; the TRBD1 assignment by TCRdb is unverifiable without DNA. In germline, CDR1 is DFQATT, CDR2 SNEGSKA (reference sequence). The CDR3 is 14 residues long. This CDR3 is CSASDRGAKNIQYF.

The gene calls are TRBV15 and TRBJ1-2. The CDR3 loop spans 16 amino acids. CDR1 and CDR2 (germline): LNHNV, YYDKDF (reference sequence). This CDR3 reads CATSSPRHNTNYGYTF.

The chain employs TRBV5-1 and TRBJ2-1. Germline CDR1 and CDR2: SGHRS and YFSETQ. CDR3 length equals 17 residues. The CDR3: CASSSRWQLNSYNEQFF.

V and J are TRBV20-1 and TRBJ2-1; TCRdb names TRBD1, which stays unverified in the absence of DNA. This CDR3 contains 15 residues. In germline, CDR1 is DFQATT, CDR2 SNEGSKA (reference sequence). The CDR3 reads CSARGLWGKPNEQFF.

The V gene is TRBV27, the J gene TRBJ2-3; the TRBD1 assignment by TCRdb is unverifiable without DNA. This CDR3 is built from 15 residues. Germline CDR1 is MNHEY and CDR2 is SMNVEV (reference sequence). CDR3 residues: CASIGTDASTDTQYF.

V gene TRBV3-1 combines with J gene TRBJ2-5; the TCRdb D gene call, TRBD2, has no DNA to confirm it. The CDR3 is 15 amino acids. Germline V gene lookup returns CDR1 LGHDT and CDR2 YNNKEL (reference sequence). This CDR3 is CASSQGPSGGETQYF.

CDR3 region: CASNRGRNEQFF. The rearrangement joins TRBV5-1 to TRBJ2-1; with no DNA, the TCRdb D assignment of TRBD1 cannot be verified. The CDR3 loop spans 12 amino acids. Germline values: CDR1 SGHRS, CDR2 YFSETQ.

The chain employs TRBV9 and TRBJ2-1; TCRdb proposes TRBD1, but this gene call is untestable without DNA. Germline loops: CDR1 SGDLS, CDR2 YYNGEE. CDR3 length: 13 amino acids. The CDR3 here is CASSVGGLNEQFF.

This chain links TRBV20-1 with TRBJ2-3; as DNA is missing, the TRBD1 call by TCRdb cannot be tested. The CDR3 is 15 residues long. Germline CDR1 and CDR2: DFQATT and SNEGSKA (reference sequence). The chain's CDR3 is CSARAVLGVRDTQYF.

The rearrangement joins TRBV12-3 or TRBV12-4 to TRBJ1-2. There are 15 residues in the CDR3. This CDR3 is CASSLDGWGGGGYTF.

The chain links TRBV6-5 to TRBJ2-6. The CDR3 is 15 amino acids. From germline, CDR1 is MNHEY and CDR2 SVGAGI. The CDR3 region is CASSWLDSGANVLTF.

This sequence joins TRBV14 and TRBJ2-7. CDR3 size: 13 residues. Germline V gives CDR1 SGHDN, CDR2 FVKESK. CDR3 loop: CASSQDPLYEQYF.